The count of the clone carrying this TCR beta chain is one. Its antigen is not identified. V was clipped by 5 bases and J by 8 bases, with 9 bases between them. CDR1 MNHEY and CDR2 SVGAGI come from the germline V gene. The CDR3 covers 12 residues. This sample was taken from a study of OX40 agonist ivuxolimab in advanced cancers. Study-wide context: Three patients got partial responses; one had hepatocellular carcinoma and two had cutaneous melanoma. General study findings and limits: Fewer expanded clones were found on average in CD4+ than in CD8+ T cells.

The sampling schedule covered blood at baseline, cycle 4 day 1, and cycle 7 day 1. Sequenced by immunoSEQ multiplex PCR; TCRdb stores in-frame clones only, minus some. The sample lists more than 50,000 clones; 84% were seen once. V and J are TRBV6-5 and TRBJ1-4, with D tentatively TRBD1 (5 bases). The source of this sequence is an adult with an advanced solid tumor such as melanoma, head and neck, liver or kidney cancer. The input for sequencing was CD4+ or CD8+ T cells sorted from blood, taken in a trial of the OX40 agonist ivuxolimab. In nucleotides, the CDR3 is TGTGCCAGCAGTACTGGGACCGAAAAACTGTTTTTT. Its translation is CASSTGTEKLFF.